Detailed here is one TCR beta chain. What it binds is unknown. Per the germline V gene, CDR1 is DFQATT and CDR2 is SNEGSKA (reference sequence). The CDR3 totals 15 residues. The data stem from a study of CXCR3-negative and CXCR3-positive naive CD8 T cells. Findings and limits, study-wide: For memory CD8+ cells diversity was much lower, but both naive subsets had comparably high diversity. The study found that naive CXCR3-negative and CXCR3-positive cells shared TRBV-TRBJ usage, while memory cells differed. Researchers report that CXCR3-positive naive cells carry more hydrophobic TRB CDR3s than CXCR3-negative naive cells.

The TRB libraries of cDNA were built by UMI-labeled 5' RACE. TCRdb re-called the 5' RACE reads and gives one entry per CDR3 protein, without DNA. The sample holds tens of thousands of distinct CDR3 sequences. The sequencing input was naive CXCR3+ CD8+ T cells from blood. Subset meaning: CD45RO-CCR7+CD27+CD95- naive CD8+ T cells expressing CXCR3 (TNR3+). The sequence was collected from a human donor in good health. Some clones in this sample may be carry-over from other donors' samples. The V call is TRBV20-1, the J call TRBJ2-7; there is no DNA to check the TCRdb D call of TRBD1. The CDR3: CSARDRGRKWVEQYF.